This is a list of T cell receptor beta chains from one sample in a study of a mutant IDH1 vaccine in newly diagnosed glioma. These receptors have no identified antigens. TCRdb keeps only in-frame clones here, not all; method: immunoSEQ multiplex PCR. The table lists 30,000 to 40,000 clones, roughly 87% of them singletons. The sequences come from PBMCs, collected from a glioma patient whose treatment included an IDH1 peptide vaccine. These receptors were obtained from a man between 40 and 49 years old with glioma. Each CDR3 is given with its conserved first and last residue. The D gene is left open where the match is weak. The size entry is marked missing in some rows and otherwise reads once, few, many or a size class.

TRBJ2-7	.	.	TRBV6-5	CAIGAGDLSYEQYF	TGTGCCATCGGCGCTGGGGACCTCTCCTACGAGCAGTACTTC
TRBJ2-1	TRBD2	.	TRBV6-4	CASSDSGDPSNEQFF	TGTGCCAGCAGTGACAGCGGGGACCCCTCCAATGAGCAGTTCTTC
TRBJ1-1	.	.	TRBV19	CASSTQGLPVNTEAFF	TGTGCCAGTAGTACCCAGGGGCTTCCAGTGAACACTGAAGCTTTCTTT
TRBJ2-2	.	.	TRBV15	CATSRTQNTGELFF	TGTGCCACCAGCAGGACACAGAACACCGGGGAGCTGTTTTTT
TRBJ1-2	.	.	TRBV5-6	CASSFFEGYGYTF	TGTGCCAGCAGCTTCTTCGAGGGCTATGGCTACACCTTC
TRBJ1-5	.	.	TRBV4-2	CASSQGGGEGNQPQHF	TGTGCCAGCAGCCAAGGGGGCGGTGAGGGCAATCAGCCCCAGCATTTT
TRBJ1-5	.	once	TRBV21-1	CASSKAVSYNRGDQPQHF	TGTGCCAGCAGCAAAGCTGTATCGTACAACAGGGGGGACCAGCCCCAGCATTTT
TRBJ2-3	TRBD1	.	TRBV5-4	CASSLRTGDADTQYF	TGTGCCAGCAGCCTTCGGACAGGGGATGCAGATACGCAGTATTTT
TRBJ1-4	.	.	TRBV7-9	CASRFRDTPNEKLFF	TGTGCCAGCAGATTCCGGGACACTCCTAATGAAAAACTGTTTTTT
TRBJ2-2	TRBD2	.	TRBV2	CASSEQRTSGNTGELFF	TGTGCCAGCAGTGAGCAGAGGACTAGCGGGAACACCGGGGAGCTGTTTTTT
TRBJ2-2	.	.	TRBV14	CASSHGRSYTGELFF	TGTGCCAGCAGCCACGGTCGATCCTACACCGGGGAGCTGTTTTTT
TRBJ2-1	TRBD2	.	TRBV7-3	CASSPTPGLPYNEQFF	TGTGCCAGCAGCCCCACACCGGGACTACCTTACAATGAGCAGTTCTTC
TRBJ2-3	TRBD2	.	TRBV19	CASSPRTSGRFSDTQYF	TGTGCCAGTAGTCCCCGCACTAGCGGGAGGTTTTCAGATACGCAGTATTTT
TRBJ2-7	TRBD2	.	TRBV4-3	CASSQDGSSASGSYEQYF	TGCGCCAGCAGCCAAGATGGGAGTTCGGCTAGCGGGAGTTACGAGCAGTACTTC
TRBJ1-4	.	.	TRBV13	CASSLGGATNEKLFF	TGTGCCAGCAGCTTAGGGGGAGCAACTAATGAAAAACTGTTTTTT
TRBJ2-7	.	.	TRBV9	CASSVEGADEQYF	TGTGCCAGCAGCGTGGAGGGTGCAGACGAGCAGTACTTC
TRBJ1-1	TRBD1	.	TRBV7-6	CASSLGSLRGAEAFF	TGTGCCAGCAGCTTAGGGAGCCTCAGGGGGGCTGAAGCTTTCTTT
TRBJ2-3	TRBD1	.	TRBV27	CASEQGSTQYF	TGTGCCAGTGAACAGGGGTCTACGCAGTATTTT
TRBJ2-1	.	.	TRBV7-3	CASALGSYNEQFF	TGTGCCAGCGCCTTAGGGTCCTACAATGAGCAGTTCTTC
TRBJ1-4	.	.	TRBV7-2	CASKGGETHEKLFF	TGTGCCAGCAAGGGGGGGGAAACTCATGAAAAACTGTTTTTT
TRBJ2-1	TRBD2	.	TRBV9	CASSVTSGDGNEQFF	TGTGCCAGCAGCGTAACTAGCGGGGATGGAAATGAGCAGTTCTTC
TRBJ1-2	.	.	TRBV5-6	CASSLVEYGYTF	TGTGCCAGCAGCTTGGTTGAATATGGCTACACCTTC
TRBJ2-7	.	.	TRBV5-4	CASSLDPASLGKQYF	TGTGCCAGCAGCTTGGATCCAGCCTCCCTCGGGAAGCAGTACTTC
TRBJ1-6	TRBD1	.	TRBV18	CASSLDRGNSPLHF	TGTGCCAGCTCCCTGGACAGGGGCAATTCACCCCTCCACTTT
TRBJ2-3	TRBD1	.	TRBV9	CASSVGTGGPTGTQYF	TGTGCCAGCAGCGTTGGGACAGGGGGACCTACTGGTACGCAGTATTTT
TRBJ2-1	.	once	TRBV29-1	CSGGSFAEQFF	TGCAGCGGCGGAAGCTTTGCTGAGCAGTTCTTC
TRBJ2-7	TRBD2	.	TRBV7-9	CASSLGTSGTSEQYF	TGTGCCAGCAGCTTAGGGACTAGTGGAACTTCCGAGCAGTACTTC
TRBJ1-1	.	once	TRBV7-6	CASSLGQMNTEAFF	TGTGCCAGCAGCTTAGGGCAGATGAACACTGAAGCTTTCTTT
TRBJ1-5	.	.	TRBV19	CASSIVGSPNQPQHF	TGTGCCAGTAGTATAGTCGGTTCCCCCAATCAGCCCCAGCATTTT
TRBJ2-1	TRBD1	.	TRBV2	CASSQWARGQGTYNEQFF	TGTGCCAGCAGCCAATGGGCCCGAGGACAGGGCACCTACAATGAGCAGTTCTTC
TRBJ1-2	.	once	TRBV6-6	CASSLRAQDYGYTF	TGTGCCAGCAGTTTACGGGCCCAGGACTATGGCTACACCTTC
TRBJ2-7	TRBD1	.	TRBV28	CASRRQGLVDEQYF	TGTGCCAGCAGAAGACAGGGATTGGTGGACGAGCAGTACTTC
TRBJ1-4	TRBD1	.	TRBV4-1	CASSSTGEQNEKLFF	TGCGCCAGCAGCTCTACAGGGGAACAAAATGAAAAACTGTTTTTT
TRBJ2-7	TRBD2	once	TRBV7-8	CASSSRSGNSYEQYF	TGTGCCAGCAGCTCCCGAAGCGGGAACTCCTACGAGCAGTACTTC
TRBJ1-1	.	once	TRBV10-3	CAISESLDRNTEAFF	TGTGCCATCAGTGAGTCCCTGGACAGGAACACTGAAGCTTTCTTT
TRBJ1-3	.	.	TRBV5-6	CASSFPYSGNTIYF	TGTGCCAGCAGCTTTCCCTACTCTGGAAACACCATATATTTT
TRBJ2-2	.	.	TRBV6-5	CASSYWSNTGELFF	TGTGCCAGCAGTTACTGGTCAAACACCGGGGAGCTGTTTTTT
TRBJ1-5	.	.	TRBV6-5	CASSYGGNNQPQHF	TGTGCCAGCAGTTACGGAGGGAATAATCAGCCCCAGCATTTT
TRBJ1-3	.	.	TRBV11-2	CASSLPLARGGGNTIYF	TGTGCCAGCAGCTTGCCACTAGCCAGGGGCGGTGGAAACACCATATATTTT
TRBJ1-5	.	.	TRBV11-2	CASSLDGGRGQPQHF	TGTGCCAGCAGCTTAGATGGGGGGAGAGGTCAGCCCCAGCATTTT
TRBJ2-1	.	.	TRBV5-1	CASSLGSFYYNEQFF	TGCGCCAGCAGCTTGGGGAGCTTTTACTACAATGAGCAGTTCTTC
TRBJ1-1	TRBD1	.	TRBV7-8	CASSLGPEWTGDEAFF	TGTGCCAGCAGCTTAGGACCTGAATGGACAGGTGACGAAGCTTTCTTT
TRBJ1-1	.	.	TRBV7-6	CASSLVATGSMNTEAFF	TGTGCCAGCAGCTTAGTGGCGACAGGAAGCATGAACACTGAAGCTTTCTTT